This TCR beta chain was recorded in a study of blood T cell repertoires in COVID-19. On the study more broadly: PBMCs, B-cell-depleted T cells, or T cells were the source of the cDNA or gDNA that made up the material.

This clone appeared a single time. Original processing methods: Amplifying reference gene primers gave estimates of nucleated cell counts. Repertoires were generated with immunoSEQ multiplex PCR, while TCRdb's copy carries only in-frame clones and drops some. V, J and clone size derive from that table, while D and trimming were established from the DNA sequence. The repertoire has 150,000 to 200,000 clones, roughly four fifths of them found once; the top ten carry approximately 10%. The CDR3 totals 14 residues. Germline CDR1 is SSHAT and CDR2 is FNYEAQ (reference sequence). This rearrangement joins TRBV7-7 to TRBJ2-5; 10 bases match TRBD1. Input material: peripheral blood. The clonotype originates from a human donor in a cohort sampled during active COVID-19. The CDR3 sequence: CASARDRGQETQYF. The CDR3 nucleotides are TGTGCTAGCGCCCGGGACAGGGGCCAAGAGACCCAGTACTTC.